This record concerns one T cell receptor (beta chain) sequence. No antigen is known for it. A process of 5'RACE template switching, which added a universal primer site and UMIs, was used to make TCR cDNA. TCRdb ran MiXCR on the 5' RACE reads and lists one entry per CDR3 protein. The repertoire has hundreds of thousands of distinct CDR3 sequences, approximately 13% of them found once; the top ten carry around 15%. This specimen belongs to a study of T cells after yellow fever vaccination. As for the study in general: Preparing low-cell-number fractions relied on SMART-Seq v4 Ultra Low Input.

Germline loops: CDR1 LNHDA, CDR2 SQIVND (reference sequence). Deletions cut 5 bases from V and 0 bases from J, with 14 bases between. CDR3 length: 17 residues. Regarding the study as a whole: Among primary-vaccination clones, most reappeared after the booster, at 95% to 96% for CD4 and around 91% for CD8. High-abundance clonotypes from the bulk population could contaminate FACS-sorted repertoires.

The receptor's source is a man aged 25-40 years who received the YFV17D yellow fever vaccine. The sample was PBMCs, taken on the day of the yellow fever booster vaccination. The genes are TRBV19 and TRBJ2-6, with a possible D match to TRBD2 (6 bases). In DNA, the CDR3 is TGTGCCAGTAGTCGCGGGGTTATAAACTCTGGGGCCAACGTCCTGACTTTC. Translated, it gives CASSRGVINSGANVLTF.